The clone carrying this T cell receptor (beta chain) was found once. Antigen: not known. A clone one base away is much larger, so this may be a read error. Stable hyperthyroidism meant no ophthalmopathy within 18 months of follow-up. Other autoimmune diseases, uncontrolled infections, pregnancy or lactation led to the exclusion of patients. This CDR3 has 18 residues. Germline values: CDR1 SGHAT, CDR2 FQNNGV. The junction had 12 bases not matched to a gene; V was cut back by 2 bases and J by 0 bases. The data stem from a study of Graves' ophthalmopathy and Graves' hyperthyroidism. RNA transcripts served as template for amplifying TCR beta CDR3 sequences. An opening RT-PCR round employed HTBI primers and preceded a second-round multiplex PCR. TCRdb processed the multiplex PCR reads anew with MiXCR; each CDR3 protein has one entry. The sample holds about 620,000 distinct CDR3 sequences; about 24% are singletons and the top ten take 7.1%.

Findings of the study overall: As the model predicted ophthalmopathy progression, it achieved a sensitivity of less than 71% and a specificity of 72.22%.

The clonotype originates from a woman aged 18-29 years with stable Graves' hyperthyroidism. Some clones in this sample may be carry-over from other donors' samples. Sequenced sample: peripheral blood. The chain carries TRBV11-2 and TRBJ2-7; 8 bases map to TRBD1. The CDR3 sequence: CASSLKRSTGAYSYEQYV. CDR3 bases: TGTGCCAGCAGCTTAAAGAGGTCGACAGGGGCCTACTCCTACGAGCAGTACGTC.